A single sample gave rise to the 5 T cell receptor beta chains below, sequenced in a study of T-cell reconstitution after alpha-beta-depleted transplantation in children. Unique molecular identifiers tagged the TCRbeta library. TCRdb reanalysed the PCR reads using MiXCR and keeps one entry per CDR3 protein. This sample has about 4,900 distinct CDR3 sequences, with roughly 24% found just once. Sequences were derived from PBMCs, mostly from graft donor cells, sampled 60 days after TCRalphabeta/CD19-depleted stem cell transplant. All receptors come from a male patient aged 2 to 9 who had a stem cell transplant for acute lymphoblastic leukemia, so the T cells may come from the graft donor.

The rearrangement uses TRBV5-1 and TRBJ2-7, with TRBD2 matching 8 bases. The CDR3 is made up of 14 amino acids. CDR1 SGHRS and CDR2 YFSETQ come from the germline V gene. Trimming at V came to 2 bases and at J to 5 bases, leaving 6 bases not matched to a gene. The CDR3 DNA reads TGCGCCAGCAGCTTAAGTCCAGCGGGAGACGAGCAGTACTTC. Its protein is CASSLSPAGDEQYF.

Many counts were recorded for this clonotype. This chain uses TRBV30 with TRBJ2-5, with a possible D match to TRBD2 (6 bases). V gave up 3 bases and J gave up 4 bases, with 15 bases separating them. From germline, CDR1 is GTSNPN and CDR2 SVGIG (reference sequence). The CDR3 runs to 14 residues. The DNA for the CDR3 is TGTGCCTGGAGCCCCTTTTCGGAGGGAGAGACCCAGTACTTC. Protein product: CAWSPFSEGETQYF.

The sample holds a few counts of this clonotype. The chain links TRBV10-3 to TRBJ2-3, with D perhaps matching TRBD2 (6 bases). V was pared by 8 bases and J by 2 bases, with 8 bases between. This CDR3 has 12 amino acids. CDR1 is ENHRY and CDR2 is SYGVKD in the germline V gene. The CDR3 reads CAIRGSTDTQYF. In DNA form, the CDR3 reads TGTGCCATCCGGGGGTCCACAGATACGCAGTATTTT.

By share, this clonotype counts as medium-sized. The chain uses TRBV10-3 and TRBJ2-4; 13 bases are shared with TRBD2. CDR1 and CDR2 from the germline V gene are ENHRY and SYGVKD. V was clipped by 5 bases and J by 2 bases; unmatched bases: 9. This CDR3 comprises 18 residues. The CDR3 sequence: CAISPSILAGGTKNIQYF. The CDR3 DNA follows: TGTGCCATCAGTCCCTCGATACTAGCGGGAGGGACCAAAAACATTCAGTACTTC.

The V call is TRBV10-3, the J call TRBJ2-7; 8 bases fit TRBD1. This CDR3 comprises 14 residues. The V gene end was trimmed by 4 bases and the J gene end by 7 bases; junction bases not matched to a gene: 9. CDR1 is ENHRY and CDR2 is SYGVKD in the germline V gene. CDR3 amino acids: CAISVFGTGSEQYF. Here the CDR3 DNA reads TGTGCCATCAGTGTTTTCGGGACAGGTAGTGAGCAGTACTTC.